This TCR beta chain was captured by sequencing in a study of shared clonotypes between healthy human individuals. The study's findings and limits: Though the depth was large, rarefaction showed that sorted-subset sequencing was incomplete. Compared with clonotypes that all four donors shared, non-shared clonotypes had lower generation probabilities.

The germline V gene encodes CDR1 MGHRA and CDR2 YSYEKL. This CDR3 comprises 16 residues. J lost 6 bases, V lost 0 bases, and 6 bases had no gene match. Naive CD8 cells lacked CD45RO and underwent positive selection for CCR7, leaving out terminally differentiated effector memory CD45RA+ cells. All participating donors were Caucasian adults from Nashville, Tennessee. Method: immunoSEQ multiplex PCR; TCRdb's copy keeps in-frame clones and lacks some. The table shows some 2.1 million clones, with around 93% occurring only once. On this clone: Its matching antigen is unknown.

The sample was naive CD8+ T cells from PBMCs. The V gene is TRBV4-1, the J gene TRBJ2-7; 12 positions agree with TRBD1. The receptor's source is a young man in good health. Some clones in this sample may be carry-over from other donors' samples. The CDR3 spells CASSQDPGTGGIEQYF. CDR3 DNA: TGCGCCAGCAGCCAAGACCCCGGGACAGGGGGCATCGAGCAGTACTTC.